The T cell receptor beta chain described here comes from a study of a mutant IDH1 vaccine in newly diagnosed glioma. In the study overall: Treated patients had a mean age of 40.4 years and a sex split that was around 60% male and roughly 40% female. Patients' prior therapy spanned radiotherapy, temozolomide, or both; most underwent both.

For this clone: Its antigen remains unknown.

Time point denoted: baseline, week 1 (first vaccination visit). This sample's treatment: pre-vaccination baseline after standard-of-care therapy. Each donor presented with a new WHO grade 3 or 4 astrocytoma that tested IDH1-mutant and showed ATRX loss. Method: immunoSEQ multiplex PCR; TCRdb's copy keeps in-frame clones and lacks some. The sample consists of roughly 50,000 clones, 80% to 90% of them appearing once. Study observations and caveats: The authors found pseudoprogression apparently unrelated to changes in top peripheral T cell clonotypes.

The CDR3 totals 11 residues. The V gene lost 8 bases and the J gene lost 4 bases, with 11 bases spanning the gap. Germline V gene lookup returns CDR1 SQVTM and CDR2 ANQGSEA. This receptor was obtained from a man between 18 and 29 years old with glioma. The sample consisted of PBMCs, taken from a glioma patient treated with radiotherapy, temozolomide or both. The gene calls are TRBV29-1 and TRBJ1-1; unclear D gene. CDR3 region: CSIASVTEAFF. Written as DNA, the CDR3 is TGCAGCATTGCCTCCGTCACTGAAGCTTTCTTT. The complete variable domain, with remaining parts taken from reference TRBV29-1 and TRBJ1-1, reads SAVISQKPSRDICQRGTSLTIQCQVDSQVTMMFWYRQQPGQSLTLIATANQGSEATYESGFVIDKFPISRPNLTFSTLTVSNMSPEDSSIYLCSIASVTEAFFGQGTRLTVV.